This is a list of T cell receptor beta chains from one sample in a study of OX40 agonist ivuxolimab in advanced cancers. Some clones are missing from TCRdb's copy, which holds only in-frame ones; the method was immunoSEQ multiplex PCR. Seen here are 70,000 or so clones, around nine tenths observed once, and the top ten hold 2% to 2.5%. The specimen comprised CD4+ or CD8+ T cells sorted from blood, sampled in a trial of the OX40 agonist ivuxolimab. These receptor sequences come from an adult with an advanced solid tumor such as melanoma, head and neck, liver or kidney cancer. Each CDR3 is given with its conserved first and last residue. Fields, in order: clone size, J gene, D gene, V gene, CDR3 DNA, CDR3 protein. D genes are given only for firm matches. Only some rows state a clone size, as once, few, many or a class for expanded clones.

NA TRBJ2-7 TRBD1 TRBV30 TGTGCCTGGAGCGGGACAGGGGGCGACGAGCAGTACTTC CAWSGTGGDEQYF
NA TRBJ1-5 NA TRBV29-1 TGCAGCGTTGGTGGAGGCAATCAGCCCCAGCATTTT CSVGGGNQPQHF
NA TRBJ2-7 NA TRBV29-1 TGCAGCGTTGAACACGGCTACGAGCAGTACTTC CSVEHGYEQYF
NA TRBJ2-6 NA TRBV27 TGTGCCAGCAGCCAATCCCCTACTGGGGCCAACGTCCTGACTTTC CASSQSPTGANVLTF
NA TRBJ1-5 NA TRBV6-1 TGTGCCAGCAGTGATAGCAATCAGCCCCAGCATTTT CASSDSNQPQHF
NA TRBJ1-1 NA TRBV5-4 TGTGCCAGCAGCCGAAAAACGACGGGAAACACTGAAGCTTTCTTT CASSRKTTGNTEAFF
once TRBJ2-7 NA TRBV11-2 TGTGCCAGCAGCCCGACCGGGAGCAGCGACGAGCAGTACTTC CASSPTGSSDEQYF
NA TRBJ2-3 NA TRBV29-1 TGCAGCGTTCAGGGCGGTAGCACAGATACGCAGTATTTT CSVQGGSTDTQYF
NA TRBJ2-3 TRBD2 TRBV4-1 TGCGCCAGCAGCCCTCTTCAGAGACTAGCGGGGGCTAACCAGTATTTT CASSPLQRLAGANQYF
NA TRBJ1-5 NA TRBV5-1 TGCGCCAGCAGCTTGGACGCAAATCAGCCCCAGCATTTT CASSLDANQPQHF
NA TRBJ1-1 NA TRBV5-1 TGCGCCAGCAGCAGGGACCCATCGGGAACTGAAGCTTTCTTT CASSRDPSGTEAFF
NA TRBJ1-1 NA TRBV19 TGTGCCAGTAGTATGGGTGGGAGAAACACTGAAGCTTTCTTT CASSMGGRNTEAFF
NA TRBJ2-5 NA TRBV29-1 TGCAGCGTTCCTGCCCGGGCCGGGATGGAGACCCAGTACTTC CSVPARAGMETQYF
NA TRBJ1-1 TRBD1 TRBV10-3 TGTGCCATCAGTGAGCCCGGACAGGCCAGAGATGAAGCTTTCTTT CAISEPGQARDEAFF
NA TRBJ2-1 TRBD2 TRBV5-4 TGTGCCAGCAATAAGGGAGCGGGAGGGACCGGGAATGAGCAGTTCTTC CASNKGAGGTGNEQFF
NA TRBJ2-5 NA TRBV3-1/TRBV3-2 TGTGCCAGCGGGGAGACCCAGTACTTC CASGETQYF
once TRBJ1-5 NA TRBV28 TGTGCCAGCAGTTTATTTTGGGGGGGATGGGGGTCCTCAAATCAGCCCCAGCATTTT CASSLFWGGWGSSNQPQHF
NA TRBJ2-1 TRBD2 TRBV19 TGTGCCAGTAGTATAACCGGGACTAGTGTCAATGAGCAGTTCTTC CASSITGTSVNEQFF
NA TRBJ1-2 NA TRBV5-1 TGCGCCAGCAGCTTGGTCGGGGGAACTAACTATGGCTACACCTTC CASSLVGGTNYGYTF
NA TRBJ2-7 TRBD2 TRBV6-6 TGTGCCAGCACTTCAGCGCTCGCGGGAGCTGGTGAGCAGTACTTC CASTSALAGAGEQYF
NA TRBJ2-1 TRBD2 TRBV7-2 TGTGCCAGCAGCTTAGAGGGGAGGGCTAACTACAATGAGCAGTTCTTC CASSLEGRANYNEQFF
NA TRBJ2-3 NA TRBV9 TGTGCCAGCAGCGTGTGGGGGGCAAACACAGATACGCAGTATTTT CASSVWGANTDTQYF
NA TRBJ1-5 TRBD1 TRBV10-3 TGTGCCATCAGGGGACAGTACAATCAGCCCCAGCATTTT CAIRGQYNQPQHF
NA TRBJ2-5 TRBD2 TRBV10-3 TGTGCCACCGGACTAGTTCTTCAAGAGACCCAGTACTTC CATGLVLQETQYF
NA TRBJ2-7 NA TRBV7-2 TGTGCCAGCAGCTTTTCTGGGCCCAACGAGCAGTACTTC CASSFSGPNEQYF
NA TRBJ2-5 NA TRBV9 TGTGCCAGCAGCCGTACAGGGGGAGGGGAGACCCAGTACTTC CASSRTGGGETQYF
NA TRBJ1-1 NA TRBV5-1 TGCGCCAGCAGCTTGGCAAGGGATTTTGAAGCTTTCTTT CASSLARDFEAFF
NA TRBJ2-5 NA TRBV5-1 TGCGCCAGCAGCTTGGGGGTCGGCCACTCTTCTAGAGAGACCCAGTACTTC CASSLGVGHSSRETQYF
NA TRBJ2-3 TRBD1 TRBV6-6 TGTGCCAGCAGTTTCCCAGGGGGTGTGGGGACAGATACGCAGTATTTT CASSFPGGVGTDTQYF
once TRBJ2-1 NA TRBV5-1 TGCGCCAGCAGCTCGAACGGTAGAGGTTTCAATGAGCAGTTCTTC CASSSNGRGFNEQFF
once TRBJ2-3 TRBD1 TRBV29-1 TGCAGCGTTCGAAACCGTGGACAGGGAAGCACAGATACGCAGTATTTT CSVRNRGQGSTDTQYF
NA TRBJ1-1 NA TRBV5-4 TGTGCCAGCAGCTCCACAGAGAACACTGAAGCTTTCTTT CASSSTENTEAFF
NA TRBJ1-5 NA TRBV28 TGTGCCAGCAGTACCTCCCAAAATCAGCCCCAGCATTTT CASSTSQNQPQHF
NA TRBJ1-2 TRBD1 TRBV5-4 TGTGCCAGCAGCCCCGGAGGGACAGGGTTGCACTATGGCTACACCTTC CASSPGGTGLHYGYTF
NA TRBJ1-4 TRBD1 TRBV7-3 TGTGCCAGCAGCATAGGACAGGGATTCGAGGATGAAAAACTGTTTTTT CASSIGQGFEDEKLFF
NA TRBJ1-5 NA TRBV6-1 TGTGCCAGCAACGAAGAGGGGAGCCAGCCCCAGCATTTT CASNEEGSQPQHF
NA TRBJ2-7 NA TRBV28 TGTGCCAGCCGGGGCTTAGGACAGCACTACGAGCAGTACTTC CASRGLGQHYEQYF
NA TRBJ2-7 NA TRBV15 TGTGCCACCAGCAGAGATAACGGGCCCTCCTACGAGCAGTACTTC CATSRDNGPSYEQYF